This TCR beta chain was retrieved from a study of blood T cell repertoires in COVID-19. This CDR3 has 15 residues. The germline CDR1 and CDR2 sequences are LNHDA and SQIVND (reference sequence). Trimming cost V 7 bases and J 1 base; bases outside gene matches: 6. Sequencing used immunoSEQ multiplex PCR; TCRdb keeps in-frame clones, though not all of them. The table has about 200,000 clones, 85% to 90% seen once; the top ten hold more than 0.7%. Input material: peripheral blood. The chain joins TRBV19 to TRBJ2-2, with TRBD1 matching 7 bases. The sequence was obtained from a woman in her seventies with acute or convalescent COVID-19. CDR3 DNA: TGTGCCAGTAAGCCGGGGACAGAGAACACCGGGGAGCTGTTTTTT. Amino acid sequence: CASKPGTENTGELFF. The full variable domain, in which reference TRBV19 and TRBJ2-2 provide the parts outside the CDR3, is DGGITQSPKYLFRKEGQNVTLSCEQNLNHDAMYWYRQDPGQGLRLIYYSQIVNDFQKGDIAEGYSVSREKKESFPLTVTSAQKNPTAFYLCASKPGTENTGELFFGEGSRLTVL.